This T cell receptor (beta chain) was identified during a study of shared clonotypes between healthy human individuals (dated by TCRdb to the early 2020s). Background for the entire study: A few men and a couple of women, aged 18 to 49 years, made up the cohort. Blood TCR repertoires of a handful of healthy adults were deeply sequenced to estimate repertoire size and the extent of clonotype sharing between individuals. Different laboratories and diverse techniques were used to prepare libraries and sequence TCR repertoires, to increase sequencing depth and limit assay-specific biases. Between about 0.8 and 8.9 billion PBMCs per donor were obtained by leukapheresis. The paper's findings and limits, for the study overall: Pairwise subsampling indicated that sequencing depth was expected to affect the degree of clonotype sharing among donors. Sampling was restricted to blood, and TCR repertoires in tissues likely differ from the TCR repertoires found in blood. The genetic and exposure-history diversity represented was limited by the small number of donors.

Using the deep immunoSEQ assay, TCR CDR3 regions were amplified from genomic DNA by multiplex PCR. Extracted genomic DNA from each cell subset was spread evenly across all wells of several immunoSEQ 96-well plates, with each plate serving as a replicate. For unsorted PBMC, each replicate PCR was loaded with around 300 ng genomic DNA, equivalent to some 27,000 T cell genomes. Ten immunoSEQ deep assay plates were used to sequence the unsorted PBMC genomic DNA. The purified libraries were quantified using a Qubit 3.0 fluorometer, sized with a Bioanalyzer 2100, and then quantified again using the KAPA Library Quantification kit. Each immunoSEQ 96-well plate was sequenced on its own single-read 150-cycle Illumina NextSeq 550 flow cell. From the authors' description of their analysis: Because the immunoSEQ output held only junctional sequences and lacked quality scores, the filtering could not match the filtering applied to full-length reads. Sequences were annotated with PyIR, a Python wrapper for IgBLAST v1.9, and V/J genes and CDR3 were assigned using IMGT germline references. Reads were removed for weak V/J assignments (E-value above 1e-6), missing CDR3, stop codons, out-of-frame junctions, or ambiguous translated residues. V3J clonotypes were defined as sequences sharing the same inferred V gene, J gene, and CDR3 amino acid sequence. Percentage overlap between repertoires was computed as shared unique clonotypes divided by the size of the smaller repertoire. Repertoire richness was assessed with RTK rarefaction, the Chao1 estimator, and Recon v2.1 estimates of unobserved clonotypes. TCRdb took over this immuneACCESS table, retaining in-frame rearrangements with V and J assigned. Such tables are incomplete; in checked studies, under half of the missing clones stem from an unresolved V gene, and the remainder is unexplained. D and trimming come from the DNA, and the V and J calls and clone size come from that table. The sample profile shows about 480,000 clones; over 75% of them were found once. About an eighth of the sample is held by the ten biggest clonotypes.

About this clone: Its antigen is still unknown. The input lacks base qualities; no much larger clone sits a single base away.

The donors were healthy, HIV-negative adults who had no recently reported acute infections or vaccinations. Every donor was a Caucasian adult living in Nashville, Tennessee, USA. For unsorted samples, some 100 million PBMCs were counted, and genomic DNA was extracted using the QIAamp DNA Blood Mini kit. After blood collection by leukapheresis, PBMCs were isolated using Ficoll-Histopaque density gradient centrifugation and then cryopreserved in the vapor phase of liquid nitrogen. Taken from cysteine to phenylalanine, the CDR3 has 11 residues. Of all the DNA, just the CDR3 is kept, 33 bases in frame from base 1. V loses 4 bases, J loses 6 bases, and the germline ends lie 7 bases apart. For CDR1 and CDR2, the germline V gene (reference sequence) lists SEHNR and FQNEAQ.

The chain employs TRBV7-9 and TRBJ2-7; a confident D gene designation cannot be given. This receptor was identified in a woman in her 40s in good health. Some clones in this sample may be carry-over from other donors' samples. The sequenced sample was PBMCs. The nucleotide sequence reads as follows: TGTGCCAGCAGCTCCTTAACCGAGCAGTACTTC. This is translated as CASSSLTEQYF. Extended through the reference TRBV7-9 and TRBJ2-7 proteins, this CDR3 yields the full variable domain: DTGVSQNPRHKITKRGQNVTFRCDPISEHNRLYWYRQTLGQGPEFLTYFQNEAQLEKSRLLSDRFSAERPKGSFSTLEIQRTEQGDSAMYLCASSSLTEQYFGPGTRLTVT.